The rows below give T cell receptor beta chains drawn from one sample of a study of PD-1 blockade in classical Hodgkin lymphoma. The table came from immunoSEQ multiplex PCR; TCRdb's copy has only in-frame clones and leaves some out. The sample carries about 30,000 clones, 65% to 85% recorded once. The sequencing here drew on CD4+ T cells from blood, taken before the fourth cycle of nivolumab. The receptor set was obtained from a human donor with classical Hodgkin lymphoma. The CDR3 runs from the conserved cysteine through the conserved F or W.

j_call v_call cdr3_aa
TRBJ1-6 TRBV19 CASSITGAYNSPLHF
TRBJ2-7 TRBV15 CATRRTGGGEQYF
TRBJ1-4 TRBV28 CASSLSGATNEKLFF
TRBJ2-7 TRBV2 CASSGDSVTYEQYF
TRBJ2-5 TRBV5-6 CASSLLAGPGRETQYF
TRBJ1-5 TRBV5-1 CASSLEGLGNQPQHF
TRBJ2-7 TRBV28 CASSFAGIDEQYF
TRBJ1-1 TRBV5-1 CASSLVQGGTEAFF
TRBJ1-4 TRBV27 CASSLRPTANEKLFF
TRBJ2-1 TRBV5-5 CASSLGTVETAFF
TRBJ1-1 TRBV27 CASQRDTYTEAFF
TRBJ2-3 TRBV5-1 CASSLTNPSTDTQYF
TRBJ2-3 TRBV5-1 CASSLVGSSTDTQYF
TRBJ1-1 TRBV12-5 CASGLTTTRTEAFF
TRBJ1-2 TRBV2 CASRETGESYGYTF
TRBJ2-5 TRBV5-1 CASSLRIAGETQYF
TRBJ1-5 TRBV5-5 CASSLDRAGRPQHF
TRBJ1-4 TRBV6-6 CASTDNNEKLFF
TRBJ2-5 TRBV7-3 CASSLLAGETQYF
TRBJ2-7 TRBV25-1 CASSDFGRGEQYF
TRBJ2-7 TRBV19 CASSPPGRGRYEQYF
TRBJ2-7 TRBV19 CASSISPSYEQYF
TRBJ1-1 TRBV7-9 CASSSREGVNTEAFF
TRBJ2-7 TRBV5-1 CASSLAGISEQYF
TRBJ1-1 TRBV30 CAWKGNTEAFF
TRBJ1-3 TRBV5-1 CASSPSGGGNTIYF
TRBJ1-3 TRBV5-1 CASSLLPGAGNTIYF
TRBJ1-5 TRBV7-8 CASSLVENQPQHF
TRBJ1-1 TRBV5-1 CASSLGAANTEAFF
TRBJ2-5 TRBV9 CASSVASNLGGETQYF
TRBJ2-6 TRBV2 CASTGQVSGANVLTF
TRBJ1-4 TRBV29-1 CSVEVLGSGEKLFF
TRBJ1-3 TRBV6-6 CASSDPQGTSGNTIYF
TRBJ1-2 TRBV9 CASSAGGNYGYTF
TRBJ1-2 TRBV18 CASSPPGANYGYTF
TRBJ2-5 TRBV19 CASSIAGAPETQYF
TRBJ1-1 TRBV19 CASSPTGPEAFF
TRBJ1-1 TRBV19 CASKGFNTEAFF
TRBJ1-2 TRBV9 CASSVATGGNYTF
TRBJ1-2 TRBV2 CASRLDRVEGYTF
TRBJ2-1 TRBV19 CASSMGGHYNEQFF
TRBJ2-1 TRBV5-3 CARNQAGGYNEQFF
TRBJ1-5 TRBV6-5 CASSPHETNQPQHF
TRBJ1-2 TRBV5-1 CASSLLPGNYGYTF
TRBJ2-4 TRBV29-1 CSASGPLLAKNIQYF
TRBJ2-5 TRBV6-5 CASSYLPGSQETQYF
TRBJ1-4 TRBV5-1 CASSYQTGGGEKLFF
TRBJ2-7 TRBV4-1 CASSQDPGPYEQYF
TRBJ1-5 TRBV29-1 CSVEEGQGYQPQHF
TRBJ2-3 TRBV5-1 CASSTGQGYTDTQYF
TRBJ1-4 TRBV4-1 CASSLEPTLPEKLFF
TRBJ2-2 TRBV12-5 CASGLYGTGELFF
TRBJ1-1 TRBV5-4 CASLKGHGDTEAFF
TRBJ2-3 TRBV15 CATSRDPGGTTDTQYF
TRBJ2-2 TRBV6-5 CASSYFGQVGTGELFF
TRBJ2-7 TRBV9 CASSVGWDRVVDYEQYF
TRBJ2-5 TRBV7-9 CASSLARYGGETQYF